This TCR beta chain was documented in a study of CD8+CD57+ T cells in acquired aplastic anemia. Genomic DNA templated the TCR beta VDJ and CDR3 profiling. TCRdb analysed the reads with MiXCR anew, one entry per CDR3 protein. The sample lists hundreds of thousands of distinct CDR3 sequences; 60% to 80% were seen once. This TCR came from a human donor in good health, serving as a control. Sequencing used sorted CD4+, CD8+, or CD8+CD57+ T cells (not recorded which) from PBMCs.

The DNA for the CDR3 is TGCAGTGCTAGCCGTTTCGGGGACAATGGCTACACCTTC. Translating gives CSASRFGDNGYTF. The chain uses TRBV20-1 and TRBJ1-2; a weak D match, TRBD1 (6 bases). The V gene lost 3 bases and the J gene lost 6 bases, with 14 bases spanning the gap. The CDR3 is 13 amino acids. CDR1 is DFQATT and CDR2 is SNEGSKA in the germline V gene (reference sequence).